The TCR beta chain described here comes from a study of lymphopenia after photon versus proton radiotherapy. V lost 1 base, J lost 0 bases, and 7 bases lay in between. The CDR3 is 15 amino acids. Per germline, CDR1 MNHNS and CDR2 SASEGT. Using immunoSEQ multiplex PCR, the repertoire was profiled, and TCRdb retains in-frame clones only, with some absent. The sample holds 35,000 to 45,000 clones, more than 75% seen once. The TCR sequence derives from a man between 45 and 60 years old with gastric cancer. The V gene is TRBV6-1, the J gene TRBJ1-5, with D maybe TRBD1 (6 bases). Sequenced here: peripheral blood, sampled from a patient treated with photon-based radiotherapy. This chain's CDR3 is CASSEGGLSNQPQHF. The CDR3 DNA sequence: TGTGCCAGCAGTGAAGGGGGGCTTAGCAATCAGCCCCAGCATTTT.